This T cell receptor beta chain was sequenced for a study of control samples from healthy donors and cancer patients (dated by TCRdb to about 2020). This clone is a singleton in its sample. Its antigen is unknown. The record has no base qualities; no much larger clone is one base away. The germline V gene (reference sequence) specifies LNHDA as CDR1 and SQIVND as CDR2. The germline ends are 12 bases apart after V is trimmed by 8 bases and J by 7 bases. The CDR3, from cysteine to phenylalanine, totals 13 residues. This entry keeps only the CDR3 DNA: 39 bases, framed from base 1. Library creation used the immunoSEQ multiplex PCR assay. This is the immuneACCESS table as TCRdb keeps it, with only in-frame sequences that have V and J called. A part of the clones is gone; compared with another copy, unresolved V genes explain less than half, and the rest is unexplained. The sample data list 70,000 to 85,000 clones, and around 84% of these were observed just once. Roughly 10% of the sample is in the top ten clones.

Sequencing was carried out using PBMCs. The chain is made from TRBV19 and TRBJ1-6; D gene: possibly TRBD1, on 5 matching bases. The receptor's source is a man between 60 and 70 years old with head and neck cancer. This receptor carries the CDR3 CASHTGGNSPLHF. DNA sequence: TGTGCCAGTCATACAGGCGGGAATTCACCCCTCCACTTT.